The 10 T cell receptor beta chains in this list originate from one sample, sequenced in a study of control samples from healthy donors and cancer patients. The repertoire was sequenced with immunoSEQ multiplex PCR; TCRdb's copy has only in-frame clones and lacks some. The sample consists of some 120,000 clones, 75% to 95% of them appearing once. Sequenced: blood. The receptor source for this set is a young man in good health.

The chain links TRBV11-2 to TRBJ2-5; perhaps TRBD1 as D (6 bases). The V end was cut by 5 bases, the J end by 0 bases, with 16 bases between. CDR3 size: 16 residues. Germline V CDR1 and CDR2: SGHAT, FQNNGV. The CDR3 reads CASSRWGRAYQETQYF. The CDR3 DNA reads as TGTGCCAGCAGCCGTTGGGGGCGGGCGTACCAAGAGACCCAGTACTTC.

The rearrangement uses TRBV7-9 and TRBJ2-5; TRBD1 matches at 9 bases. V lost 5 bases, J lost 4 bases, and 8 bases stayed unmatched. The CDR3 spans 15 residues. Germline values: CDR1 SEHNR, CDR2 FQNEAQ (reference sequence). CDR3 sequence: CASSDWDREGETQYF. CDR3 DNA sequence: TGTGCCAGCAGCGACTGGGACAGGGAGGGAGAGACCCAGTACTTC.

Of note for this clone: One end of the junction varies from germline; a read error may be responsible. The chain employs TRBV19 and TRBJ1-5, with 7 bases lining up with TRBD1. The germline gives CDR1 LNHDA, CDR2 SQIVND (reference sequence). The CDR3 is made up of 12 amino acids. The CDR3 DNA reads TGTGCCAGTAGTTCACAGGGGCAGCTCCAGCATTTT. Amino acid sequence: CASSSQGQLQHF.

CDR3 loop: CASSLENLVYTETGELFF. CDR3 nucleotides: TGTGCCAGCAGCTTAGAAAACTTGGTCTATACCGAGACCGGGGAGCTGTTTTTT. The V call is TRBV11-2, the J call TRBJ2-2; no reliable D call. The CDR3 is 18 amino acids. Germline V lookup: CDR1 SGHAT, CDR2 FQNNGV. Between the trimmed V and J ends, which lost 0 bases and 5 bases, there was a span of 19 bases.

The CDR3 loop is CASSQVVPSSGGMTDTQYF. The DNA for the CDR3 is TGCGCCAGCAGCCAAGTCGTCCCTTCTAGCGGGGGGATGACAGATACGCAGTATTTT. The rearrangement links TRBV4-1 to TRBJ2-3; TRBD2 aligns across 11 bases. Unmatched junction bases numbered 12, after V lost 1 base and J lost 3 bases. Germline V CDR1 and CDR2: MGHRA, YSYEKL. This CDR3 has 19 residues.

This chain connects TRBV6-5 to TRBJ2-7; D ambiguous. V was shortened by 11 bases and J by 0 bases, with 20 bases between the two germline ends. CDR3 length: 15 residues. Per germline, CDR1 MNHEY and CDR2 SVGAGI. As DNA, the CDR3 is TGTGCCCTAGTCCGGAGCGCCGCTAGCTCCTACGAGCAGTACTTC. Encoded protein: CALVRSAASSYEQYF.

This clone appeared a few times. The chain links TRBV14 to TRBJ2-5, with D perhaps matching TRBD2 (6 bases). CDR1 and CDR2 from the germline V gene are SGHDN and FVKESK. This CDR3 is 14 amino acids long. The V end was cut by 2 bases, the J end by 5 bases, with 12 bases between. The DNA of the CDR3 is TGTGCCAGCAGCCAACTTACTAGCAGGGAGACCCAGTACTTC. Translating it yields CASSQLTSRETQYF.

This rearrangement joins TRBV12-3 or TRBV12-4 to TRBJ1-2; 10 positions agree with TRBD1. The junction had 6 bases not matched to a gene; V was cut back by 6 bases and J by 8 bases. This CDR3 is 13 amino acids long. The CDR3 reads CASSRDRGQGYTF. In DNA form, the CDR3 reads TGTGCCAGCAGCCGCGACAGGGGGCAGGGCTACACCTTC.

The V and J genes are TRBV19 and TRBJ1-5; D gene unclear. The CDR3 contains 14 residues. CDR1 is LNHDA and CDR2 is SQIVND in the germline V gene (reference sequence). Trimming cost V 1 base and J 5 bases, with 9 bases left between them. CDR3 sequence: CASSIAPTDQPQHF. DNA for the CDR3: TGTGCCAGTAGTATAGCCCCTACAGATCAGCCCCAGCATTTT.

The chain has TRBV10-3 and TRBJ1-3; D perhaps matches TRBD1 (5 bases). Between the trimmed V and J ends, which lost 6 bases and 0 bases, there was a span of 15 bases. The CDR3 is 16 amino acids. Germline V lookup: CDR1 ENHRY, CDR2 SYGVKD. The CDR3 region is CAIRGPYPTSGNTIYF. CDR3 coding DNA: TGTGCCATCAGGGGGCCGTACCCGACCTCTGGAAACACCATATATTTT.